This T cell receptor beta chain is drawn from a study of blood T cell repertoires in COVID-19. Assay used: immunoSEQ multiplex PCR; TCRdb lists only in-frame clones, some missing. The sample has about 23,000 clones, more than 80% seen once. The CDR3 is 14 amino acids. CDR1 and CDR2 (germline): LGHDT, YNNKEL (reference sequence). V dropped 4 bases and J dropped 7 bases, with 16 bases sitting between them. The TCR was taken from a woman of 80 years or more with active or convalescent COVID-19. Sequencing used peripheral blood. The chain employs TRBV3-1 (or the pseudogene TRBV3-2) and TRBJ1-2; a possible D gene is TRBD1 (5 bases). The CDR3 loop reads CASSPSGGWRGYTF. The CDR3, as DNA: TGTGCCAGCAGCCCCTCGGGGGGGTGGCGTGGCTACACCTTC.